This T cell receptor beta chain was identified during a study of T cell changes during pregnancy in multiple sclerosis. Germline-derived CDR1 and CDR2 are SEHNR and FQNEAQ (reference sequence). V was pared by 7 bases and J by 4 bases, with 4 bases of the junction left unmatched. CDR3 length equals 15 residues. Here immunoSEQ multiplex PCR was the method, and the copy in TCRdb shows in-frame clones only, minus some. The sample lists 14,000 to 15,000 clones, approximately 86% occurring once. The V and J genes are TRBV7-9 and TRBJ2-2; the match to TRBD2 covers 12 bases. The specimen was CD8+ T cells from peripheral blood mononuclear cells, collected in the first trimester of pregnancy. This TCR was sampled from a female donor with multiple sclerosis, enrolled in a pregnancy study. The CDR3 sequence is CASTASGRATGELFF. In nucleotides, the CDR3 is TGTGCCAGCACCGCTAGCGGGAGGGCCACCGGGGAGCTGTTTTTT.